Shown below are 17 T cell receptor beta chains from a single sample sequenced in a study of cytomegalovirus exposure and HLA in healthy donors. Amplification used 60 Vbeta primers and 13 Jbeta primers. Libraries were prepared by immunoSEQ multiplex PCR; TCRdb keeps only in-frame clonotypes and omits some of them. The data contain more than 110,000 clones, approximately 63% of them singletons. Sequences were obtained from PBMCs. These receptors all come from an older woman in good health and CMV-seropositive.

This clone was detected a few times. The chain has TRBV25-1 and TRBJ2-3, with D perhaps matching TRBD2 (6 bases). Germline CDR1 and CDR2: MGHDK and SYGVNS. This CDR3 has 14 amino acids. V was cut by 4 bases and J by 3 bases, with 11 bases left in between. CDR3 sequence reads: CASSGLGGTDTQYF. The CDR3 DNA sequence: TGTGCCAGCAGTGGCCTGGGAGGAACAGATACGCAGTATTTT. The full variable domain, in which reference TRBV25-1 and TRBJ2-3 provide the parts outside the CDR3, is EADIYQTPRYLVIGTGKKITLECSQTMGHDKMYWYQQDPGMELHLIHYSYGVNSTEKGDLSSESTVSRIRTEHFPLTLESARPSHTSQYLCASSGLGGTDTQYFGPGTRLTVL.

CDR3 region: CASSLTGTSTNTGELFF. CDR3 nucleotide sequence: TGTGCCAGCAGCTTAACCGGGACTAGCACCAACACCGGGGAGCTGTTTTTT. This chain connects TRBV7-2 to TRBJ2-2, with 9 bases fitting TRBD2. Trimming removed 2 bases from V and 2 bases from J; junction bases left unmatched: 6. The CDR3 is 17 amino acids. CDR1 is SGHTA and CDR2 is FQGNSA in the germline V gene.

This chain joins TRBV7-2 and TRBJ1-5; D is uncertain. V lost 5 bases to trimming and J lost 7 bases, with 18 bases between them. There are 15 residues in the CDR3. In germline, CDR1 is SGHTA, CDR2 FQGNSA. This CDR3 reads CASSPRFGVDQPQHF. CDR3 bases: TGTGCCAGCAGCCCACGATTCGGGGTGGACCAGCCCCAGCATTTT.

This chain links TRBV5-1 with TRBJ2-7; 9 bases line up with TRBD1. CDR3 length: 14 residues. CDR1 is SGHRS and CDR2 is YFSETQ in the germline V gene. The V and J ends lost 4 bases and 3 bases, in that order; junction bases with no gene match: 5. The CDR3 loop is CASSPGTGIYEQYF. The CDR3 DNA reads TGCGCCAGCAGCCCCGGGACAGGGATCTACGAGCAGTACTTC.

The chain is built from TRBV28 and TRBJ2-6, with a possible D match to TRBD1 (5 bases). Germline V gene lookup returns CDR1 MDHEN and CDR2 SYDVKM. The CDR3 totals 17 residues. V was trimmed by 3 bases and J by 0 bases, leaving 12 bases between them. The CDR3 coding sequence is TGTGCCAGCAGTTTGGCAGGGAAGAGCTCTGGGGCCAACGTCCTGACTTTC. This encodes CASSLAGKSSGANVLTF.

The CDR3 DNA reads TGCAGCGTTGAAGATTTCAGGGGAGCTTTCTTT. It specifies CSVEDFRGAFF. This chain connects TRBV29-1 to TRBJ1-1, with a possible D match to TRBD1 (6 bases). The V end was cut by 0 bases, the J end by 10 bases, with 9 bases between. CDR1 is SQVTM and CDR2 is ANQGSEA in the germline V gene. The CDR3 runs 11 residues.

The chain carries TRBV7-2 and TRBJ2-3; the D gene is possibly TRBD1 (5 bases). V dropped 5 bases and J dropped 8 bases, with 17 bases sitting between them. The CDR3 covers 14 residues. CDR1 is SGHTA, CDR2 FQGNSA, per germline. The CDR3 region is CASSPQGRSGTQYF. The DNA for the CDR3 is TGTGCCAGCAGCCCCCAGGGCCGTTCGGGTACGCAGTATTTT. The full variable domain, with the rest looked up from reference TRBV7-2 and TRBJ2-3, is GAGVSQSPSNKVTEKGKDVELRCDPISGHTALYWYRQSLGQGLEFLIYFQGNSAPDKSGLPSDRFSAERTGGSVSTLTIQRTQQEDSAVYLCASSPQGRSGTQYFGPGTRLTVL.

Only one count was recorded for this clone. The chain recombines TRBV5-6 with TRBJ1-2; the D gene is possibly TRBD1 (5 bases). This CDR3 region has 13 residues. Trimming left V 0 bases short and J 8 bases short, with 11 bases between. Germline CDR1 is SGHDT and CDR2 is YYEEEE. Here the CDR3 reads CASSLDIPGGYTF. CDR3 bases: TGTGCCAGCAGCTTGGACATCCCAGGGGGCTACACCTTC.

The rearrangement uses TRBV18 and TRBJ1-1, with 7 positions matching TRBD1. CDR1 KGHSH and CDR2 LQKENI come from the germline V gene. This CDR3 spans 13 amino acids. After removal of 3 bases from V and 3 bases from J, the junction contained 1 base not matched to a gene. CDR3 in DNA: TGTGCCAGCTCACCGGGACAGCACACTGAAGCTTTCTTT. It codes for CASSPGQHTEAFF. The complete variable domain, with remaining parts taken from reference TRBV18 and TRBJ1-1, reads NAGVMQNPRHLVRRRGQEARLRCSPMKGHSHVYWYRQLPEEGLKFMVYLQKENIIDESGMPKERFSAEFPKEGPSILRIQQVVRGDSAAYFCASSPGQHTEAFFGQGTRLTVV.

This chain links TRBV29-1 with TRBJ2-1; D may be TRBD1 (6 bases). Germline values: CDR1 SQVTM, CDR2 ANQGSEA. With 0 bases removed from V and 8 bases from J, the gap between germline ends came to 14 bases. The CDR3 has 14 amino acids. The CDR3 spells CSVEDPRGQDEQFF. In nucleotides, the CDR3 is TGCAGCGTTGAAGACCCCAGGGGCCAGGATGAGCAGTTCTTC.

The chain combines TRBV28 with TRBJ2-7, with unresolved D. This CDR3 is 13 amino acids long. V lost 2 bases and J 5 bases, leaving 10 bases between the germline ends. CDR1 and CDR2 (germline): MDHEN, SYDVKM. The CDR3 DNA reads as TGTGCCAGCAGTTTAACCAGGATAGACGAGCAGTACTTC. Its translation: CASSLTRIDEQYF.

This clone was counted between two and nine times. The chain uses TRBV12-5 and TRBJ2-1; 15 bases agree with TRBD2. This CDR3 is 16 amino acids long. Germline CDR1 and CDR2: LGHNT and FRNRAP. The V segment lost 6 bases and the J segment 7 bases; nucleotides outside the gene matches: 7. Here the CDR3 reads CASGAGTSGRRNEQFF. CDR3 DNA sequence: TGTGCTAGTGGGGCCGGGACTAGCGGGAGGAGGAATGAGCAGTTCTTC.

The chain employs TRBV6-5 and TRBJ1-5, with TRBD1 matching 7 bases. CDR1 and CDR2 (germline): MNHEY, SVGAGI. The CDR3 covers 15 residues. V dropped 0 bases and J dropped 6; count of bases not matched to a gene: 5. The CDR3 protein is CASSYSYRGGQPQHF. In DNA, the CDR3 is TGTGCCAGCAGTTACTCGTACAGGGGCGGTCAGCCCCAGCATTTT.

This chain uses TRBV9 with TRBJ2-1; a weak D match, TRBD2 (6 bases). Germline CDR1 reads SGDLS; CDR2 reads YYNGEE. The CDR3 is 15 amino acids. The V end lost 0 bases, the J end lost 0 bases, and 7 bases lay between the germline ends. The CDR3: CASSVAGASYNEQFF. The DNA for the CDR3 is TGTGCCAGCAGCGTAGCGGGAGCCTCCTACAATGAGCAGTTCTTC.

V gene TRBV6-5 combines with J gene TRBJ2-7; the match to TRBD2 covers 14 bases. The CDR3 consists of 15 residues. V lost 2 bases to trimming and J lost 4 bases; unmatched junction nucleotides: 1. Germline CDR1 and CDR2: MNHEY and SVGAGI. The CDR3, as DNA: TGTGCCAGCAGTTACGGGACTAGCGGGAGTTACGAGCAGTACTTC. Encoded protein: CASSYGTSGSYEQYF.

The table lists this clone with a few counts. CDR3 region: CASSIDRGLSTEAFF. The CDR3, as DNA: TGTGCCAGTAGTATCGACAGGGGGCTAAGCACTGAAGCTTTCTTT. The gene calls are TRBV19 and TRBJ1-1; TRBD1 matches at 10 bases. The V and J ends lost 3 bases and 4 bases, in that order; junction bases with no gene match: 5. CDR1 and CDR2 from the germline V gene are LNHDA and SQIVND (reference sequence). This CDR3 region has 15 residues.

The rearrangement uses TRBV7-9 and TRBJ2-7; D is uncertain. Trimming cost V 3 bases and J 1 base, with 10 bases left between them. The CDR3 totals 14 residues. CDR1 is SEHNR, CDR2 FQNEAQ, per germline (reference sequence). This CDR3 reads CASSFGFSSYEQYF. In DNA form, the CDR3 reads TGTGCCAGCAGCTTCGGGTTCTCTTCCTACGAGCAGTACTTC. Full variable domain (outside the CDR3, taken from reference TRBV7-9 and TRBJ2-7): DTGVSQNPRHKITKRGQNVTFRCDPISEHNRLYWYRQTLGQGPEFLTYFQNEAQLEKSRLLSDRFSAERPKGSFSTLEIQRTEQGDSAMYLCASSFGFSSYEQYFGPGTRLTVT.